Sequencing of this T cell receptor beta chain was carried out in a study of blood T cell repertoires in COVID-19. This clone was picked up a small number of times. Generated by immunoSEQ multiplex PCR, the TCRdb table keeps only in-frame clones and is missing some. The sample lists 200,000 to 250,000 clones, roughly nine tenths occurring once. Trimming pared 5 bases from V and 5 bases from J, leaving 12 bases between. The CDR3 spans 13 residues. Per the germline V gene, CDR1 is MGHDK and CDR2 is SYGVNS. Sequenced sample: peripheral blood. The sequence came from a man aged 55-75 years with acute or convalescent COVID-19. The rearrangement links TRBV25-1 to TRBJ2-5; TRBD2 is a possible D gene (6 bases). DNA of the CDR3: TGTGCCAGCAGTAAACTAGGAGGGGAGACCCAGTACTTC. It codes for CASSKLGGETQYF.